This T cell receptor (beta chain) came from a study of T cell changes during pregnancy in multiple sclerosis (dated by TCRdb to 2018 to 2020). Notes on the research overall: The study looked at changes in the T cell repertoire across pregnancy in women with multiple sclerosis.

The method behind the library was the immunoSEQ multiplex PCR assay. This immuneACCESS table, as held by TCRdb, lists in-frame sequences with V and J called but not all clones. Of the missing ones, under half trace to an unresolved V gene in checked studies; the others have no known cause. The sample table records some 60,000 clones; 90% of these occur just once. Clones ranked in the top ten supply 5% to 7.5% of the sample. On this clone: Which antigen it targets is not known. Qualities for individual bases were not recorded, and no much larger clone is one base off.

The germline V gene encodes CDR1 SGHTA and CDR2 FQGNSA. From V the trimming removes 1 base and from J it removes 1 base, while the gene matches leave 8 bases of the junction unaccounted for. Including the terminal cysteine and phenylalanine, the CDR3 comprises 17 residues. Only the CDR3 DNA is retained, 51 bases long and in frame from the first base. This chain is built from TRBV7-2 and TRBJ2-5; TRBD2 aligns with 8 central bases. This material consisted of peripheral blood, taken in the third trimester of pregnancy. This clonotype was obtained from a female donor in good health, enrolled as a control in a pregnancy study. At the DNA level, the sequence is TGTGCCAGCAGCTTAGGGGGCGGCGGGGGGCCCCAAGAGACCCAGTACTTC. Translated, this is CASSLGGGGGPQETQYF.